The 15 T cell receptor beta chains below come from one sample, sequenced in a study of blood T cell repertoires in COVID-19. The table came from immunoSEQ multiplex PCR; TCRdb's copy has only in-frame clones and leaves some out. The table includes 93,000 or so clones, about 90% detected once. Input material: peripheral blood. The receptors were gathered from a human donor in a cohort sampled during active COVID-19.

The chain combines TRBV5-1 with TRBJ1-1; the D gene is possibly TRBD1 (6 bases). Germline loops: CDR1 SGHRS, CDR2 YFSETQ. The CDR3 contains 15 residues. Trimming took 4 bases from V and 1 from J, leaving 14 bases between them. The CDR3 DNA reads TGCGCCAGCAGCCTCGGGGGCGGGGGGAACACTGAAGCTTTCTTT. This gives the protein CASSLGGGGNTEAFF.

The V call is TRBV6-5, the J call TRBJ2-5; TRBD2 matches at 8 bases. The length of the CDR3 is 15 residues. Losses at the gene ends were 6 bases for V and 5 bases for J; bases not matched to a gene: 11. The germline gives CDR1 MNHEY, CDR2 SVGAGI. The CDR3 nucleotides read TGTGCCAGCAGCCCCCGGGGGGGGGCCGGGGAGACCCAGTACTTC. Protein sequence: CASSPRGGAGETQYF.

J is TRBJ1-2 and V is TRBV28; TRBD1 agrees at 7 bases. The CDR3 spans 13 residues. Trimming took 8 bases from V and 8 from J; bases not matched to a gene: 11. Germline-derived CDR1 and CDR2 are MDHEN and SYDVKM. CDR3 coding DNA: TGTGCCAGCTTAAGACAGGGCGGCGACGGCTACACCTTC. Residues: CASLRQGGDGYTF.

The chain uses TRBV7-2 and TRBJ1-5; D remains ambiguous. CDR1 SGHTA and CDR2 FQGNSA come from the germline V gene. The CDR3 is 15 amino acids. V was shortened by 1 base and J by 1 base, with 8 bases between the two germline ends. Written as DNA, the CDR3 is TGTGCCAGCAGCTTAGAACCCGGGAGCAATCAGCCCCAGCATTTT. This gives the protein CASSLEPGSNQPQHF.

The V call is TRBV19, the J call TRBJ1-1; TRBD1 aligns across 12 bases. This CDR3 is built from 15 residues. The V gene's germline CDR1 is LNHDA and CDR2 SQIVND (reference sequence). Unmatched junction bases numbered 6, after V lost 5 bases and J lost 5 bases. DNA for the CDR3: TGTGCCAGTAGTCCCGGGACAGGGGGCAGGACTGAAGCTTTCTTT. Translating gives CASSPGTGGRTEAFF.

The chain has TRBV6-5 and TRBJ2-5; 10 nucleotides match TRBD1. Trimming removed 5 bases from V and 5 bases from J; junction bases left unmatched: 8. The germline V gene has CDR1 MNHEY and CDR2 SVGAGI. The CDR3 has 15 residues. The CDR3 nucleotides read TGTGCCAGCAGTCACACGACAGGGGGCCGGGAGACCCAGTACTTC. Translated, it gives CASSHTTGGRETQYF.

The chain carries TRBV29-1 and TRBJ1-2, with 9 bases matching TRBD1. The CDR3 is made up of 14 amino acids. V lost 2 bases and J lost 4; bases outside the gene matches: 5. Germline V gene lookup returns CDR1 SQVTM and CDR2 ANQGSEA. The DNA for the CDR3 is TGCAGCGTTGAATGGGGACAGGGTCCCTATGGCTACACCTTC. Translating it yields CSVEWGQGPYGYTF. Using reference TRBV29-1 and TRBJ1-2 for the parts outside the CDR3, the full variable domain is SAVISQKPSRDICQRGTSLTIQCQVDSQVTMMFWYRQQPGQSLTLIATANQGSEATYESGFVIDKFPISRPNLTFSTLTVSNMSPEDSSIYLCSVEWGQGPYGYTFGSGTRLTVV.

The J gene is TRBJ2-5, the V gene TRBV5-4; D perhaps matches TRBD1 (6 bases). V lost 4 bases to trimming and J lost 1 base, with 14 bases between them. The CDR3 totals 15 residues. Germline assignment: CDR1 SGHNT and CDR2 YYREEE (reference sequence). The CDR3 loop is CASSLPGQLQETQYF. In nucleotides, the CDR3 is TGTGCCAGCAGCCTGCCCGGACAGCTCCAAGAGACCCAGTACTTC.

V is TRBV28 and J is TRBJ1-6; TRBD1 is a possible D gene (6 bases). V lost 2 bases and J lost 5, with 10 bases in between. The CDR3 has 15 amino acids. Germline-derived CDR1 and CDR2 are MDHEN and SYDVKM. The CDR3 sequence is CASSLRTADNSPLHF. The CDR3 coding sequence is TGTGCCAGCAGTTTAAGGACAGCTGATAATTCACCCCTCCACTTT.

CDR3 residues: CASLGDPTEAFF. CDR3 nucleotide sequence: TGTGCCAGCTTAGGGGATCCCACTGAAGCTTTCTTT. The chain employs TRBV2 and TRBJ1-1, with a weak D call TRBD1 (5 bases). Germline V lookup: CDR1 SNHLY, CDR2 FYNNEI. Deletions cut 8 bases from V and 4 bases from J, with 11 bases between. CDR3 length: 12 residues. The full variable domain, in which reference TRBV2 and TRBJ1-1 provide the parts outside the CDR3, is EPEVTQTPSHQVTQMGQEVILRCVPISNHLYFYWYRQILGQKVEFLVSFYNNEISEKSEIFDDQFSVERPDGSNFTLKIRSTKLEDSAMYFCASLGDPTEAFFGQGTRLTVV.

This clone occurred many times. The V call is TRBV3-1 (or the pseudogene TRBV3-2), the J call TRBJ2-1; D not resolved. The V and J ends lost 0 bases and 8 bases respectively, with 14 bases between them. CDR3 length equals 15 residues. In germline, CDR1 is LGHDT, CDR2 YNNKEL (reference sequence). CDR3 loop: CASSQELPSGDEQFF. The CDR3 bases are TGTGCCAGCAGCCAAGAGTTGCCCAGTGGTGATGAGCAGTTCTTC.

This clone was detected a few times. The V call is TRBV3-1 (or the pseudogene TRBV3-2), the J call TRBJ2-7, with 7 bases fitting TRBD1. The CDR3 runs to 14 residues. Germline V gives CDR1 LGHDT, CDR2 YNNKEL (reference sequence). With 4 bases clipped from V and 2 bases from J, the junction kept 5 bases outside the gene matches. Here the CDR3 reads CASSLWGQTYEQYF. CDR3 bases: TGTGCCAGCAGCCTGTGGGGACAGACCTACGAGCAGTACTTC.

This chain links TRBV5-4 with TRBJ1-2; 10 bases match TRBD1. CDR1 is SGHNT, CDR2 YYREEE, per germline (reference sequence). With 0 bases clipped from V and 4 bases from J, the junction kept 9 bases outside the gene matches. The length of the CDR3 is 17 residues. The CDR3 loop is CASSLGDRGPLSYGYTF. CDR3 nucleotide sequence: TGTGCCAGCAGCTTGGGGGACAGGGGCCCGCTTAGCTATGGCTACACCTTC.

V usage is TRBV15 and J usage is TRBJ2-3; 7 nucleotides line up with TRBD2. Trimming at V came to 0 bases and at J to 4 bases, leaving 10 bases not matched to a gene. From germline, CDR1 is LNHNV and CDR2 YYDKDF (reference sequence). The CDR3 extends over 17 amino acids. The CDR3 loop reads CATSRDRPAGYADTQYF. DNA of the CDR3: TGTGCCACCAGCAGAGATCGTCCAGCGGGATATGCAGATACGCAGTATTTT.

This chain links TRBV28 with TRBJ2-5, with TRBD2 matching 10 bases. Trimming removed 1 base from V and 4 bases from J; junction bases left unmatched: 6. The CDR3 has 16 residues. Germline-derived CDR1 and CDR2 are MDHEN and SYDVKM. The CDR3 reads CASSLFSSGGGETQYF. The CDR3 DNA reads as TGTGCCAGCAGTTTATTTTCTAGCGGGGGTGGAGAGACCCAGTACTTC.